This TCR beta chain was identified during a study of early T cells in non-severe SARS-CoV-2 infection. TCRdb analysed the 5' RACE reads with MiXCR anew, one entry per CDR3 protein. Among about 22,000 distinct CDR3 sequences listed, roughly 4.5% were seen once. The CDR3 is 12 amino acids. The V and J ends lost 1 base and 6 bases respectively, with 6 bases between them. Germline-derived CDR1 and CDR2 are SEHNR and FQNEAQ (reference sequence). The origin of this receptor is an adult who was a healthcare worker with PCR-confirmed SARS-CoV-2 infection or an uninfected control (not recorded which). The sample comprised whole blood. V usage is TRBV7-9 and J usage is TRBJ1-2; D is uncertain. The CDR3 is CASSLGLDGYTF. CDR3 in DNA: TGTGCCAGCAGCTTAGGCCTAGATGGCTACACCTTC.